Shown below are 24 T cell receptor beta chains from a single sample sequenced in a study of shared clonotypes between healthy human individuals. The table came from immunoSEQ multiplex PCR; TCRdb's copy has only in-frame clones and leaves some out. The repertoire holds 550,000 to 850,000 clones, with approximately 77% as singletons. Material: memory CD4+ T cells sorted from blood. Subset described: CD45RA-negative fraction. These receptors were obtained from a woman aged 25 to 45 in good health.

The chain uses TRBV18 and TRBJ2-7; 11 nucleotides line up with TRBD2. CDR1 is KGHSH, CDR2 LQKENI, per germline. CDR3 length equals 15 residues. The V segment lost 3 bases and the J segment 2 bases; nucleotides outside the gene matches: 3. The CDR3: CASSPPGLAAYEQYF. CDR3 nucleotide sequence: TGTGCCAGCTCACCTCCGGGACTAGCGGCCTACGAGCAGTACTTC.

This chain joins TRBV5-4 and TRBJ2-3; D gene ambiguous. Trimming shortened V by 1 base and J by 8 bases, and 8 bases separated the two germline ends. The CDR3 length is 12 residues. Looked up from germline, CDR1 is SGHNT and CDR2 is YYREEE (reference sequence). The CDR3: CASSLRTSTQYF. The DNA for the CDR3 is TGTGCCAGCAGCTTGAGGACCAGTACGCAGTATTTT.

This clone was seen more than once but under ten times. The gene calls are TRBV19 and TRBJ1-1, with TRBD1 matching over 7 bases. Trimming took 4 bases from V and 6 from J; bases not matched to a gene: 11. CDR1 and CDR2 from the germline V gene are LNHDA and SQIVND (reference sequence). CDR3 length: 15 amino acids. As DNA, the CDR3 is TGTGCCAGTAGTACCGACAGGGTGTTCGCCCCTGAAGCTTTCTTT. This sequence encodes CASSTDRVFAPEAFF.

The chain combines TRBV7-3 with TRBJ2-3; 8 positions agree with TRBD2. The CDR3 extends over 15 amino acids. V dropped 2 bases and J dropped 0; count of bases not matched to a gene: 1. Per germline, CDR1 SGHTA and CDR2 FQGTGA. CDR3 residues: CASSLASGSTDTQYF. The CDR3 bases are TGTGCCAGCAGCTTAGCTAGCGGGAGCACAGATACGCAGTATTTT.

This clone was counted only a few times. Other DNA sequences in this specimen translate into the identical CDR3. This sequence joins TRBV5-1 and TRBJ2-1; TRBD2 agrees at 8 bases. Germline lookup yields CDR1 SGHRS and CDR2 YFSETQ. The ends lost 2 bases at V and 4 bases at J; junction bases unmatched: 2. This CDR3 has 14 residues. CDR3 sequence: CASSLSGGYNEQFF. The CDR3, as DNA: TGCGCCAGCAGCTTAAGCGGGGGATACAATGAGCAGTTCTTC.

The V gene is TRBV7-9, the J gene TRBJ2-3, with a weak D call TRBD2 (6 bases). The V and J ends lost 1 base and 0 bases respectively, with 8 bases between them. Germline CDR1 SEHNR, CDR2 FQNEAQ (reference sequence). The CDR3 is 15 residues long. The CDR3 DNA is TGTGCCAGCAGCTTAGGCGGGAAGAGCACAGATACGCAGTATTTT. Translation: CASSLGGKSTDTQYF.

This clone occurred once. This chain links TRBV19 with TRBJ2-3; D ambiguous. V gave up 6 bases and J gave up 1 base, with 14 bases separating them. The CDR3 runs to 15 residues. Germline lookup yields CDR1 LNHDA and CDR2 SQIVND (reference sequence). The CDR3 nucleotides read TGTGCCAGTAGCCCTCGAGGAACAGGCACAGATACGCAGTATTTT. Amino acids: CASSPRGTGTDTQYF.

On this clone: Within the sample, other DNA sequences also encode this same CDR3. The gene calls are TRBV6-1 and TRBJ1-2; D perhaps matches TRBD1 (6 bases). Per germline, CDR1 MNHNS and CDR2 SASEGT. The CDR3 spans 13 residues. V dropped 4 bases and J dropped 4 bases, with 10 bases sitting between them. The CDR3 nucleotides read TGTGCCAGCAGTGCACAGGGTGGCTATGGCTACACCTTC. Translating it yields CASSAQGGYGYTF.

The J gene is TRBJ2-2, the V gene TRBV14; D is unresolved. Trimming left V 4 bases short and J 4 bases short, with 22 bases between. The CDR3 is 18 residues long. In germline, CDR1 is SGHDN, CDR2 FVKESK. In DNA form, the CDR3 reads TGTGCCAGCAGCCCCCTCCGGGCTTTCTCATACACCACCGGGGAGCTGTTTTTT. It specifies CASSPLRAFSYTTGELFF. The variable domain in full, with the rest retrieved from reference TRBV14 and TRBJ2-2, is EAGVTQFPSHSVIEKGQTVTLRCDPISGHDNLYWYRRVMGKEIKFLLHFVKESKQDESGMPNNRFLAERTGGTYSTLKVQPAELEDSGVYFCASSPLRAFSYTTGELFFGEGSRLTVL.

The chain combines TRBV28 with TRBJ2-1; D gene unclear. V shed 3 bases and J shed 5 bases, with 11 bases lying between them. The CDR3 consists of 14 residues. CDR1 and CDR2 from the germline V gene are MDHEN and SYDVKM. CDR3: CASSFYGDDNEQFF. Here the CDR3 DNA reads TGTGCCAGCAGTTTTTACGGCGACGACAATGAGCAGTTCTTC.

The genes are TRBV6-1 and TRBJ2-7, with D possibly being TRBD1 (6 bases). The V end was cut by 1 base, the J end by 3 bases, with 10 bases between. This CDR3 region has 14 residues. Germline loops: CDR1 MNHNS, CDR2 SASEGT. In DNA, the CDR3 is TGTGCCAGCAGTGAAGGGACAGACCTCTACGAGCAGTACTTC. Translated, it gives CASSEGTDLYEQYF.

This clone showed up just a few times. V usage is TRBV28 and J usage is TRBJ2-7, with 10 bases lining up with TRBD2. This CDR3 spans 15 amino acids. After removal of 5 bases from V and 1 base from J, the junction contained 5 bases not matched to a gene. CDR1 MDHEN and CDR2 SYDVKM come from the germline V gene. DNA for the CDR3: TGTGCCAGCAGTCAGCCGGGACTAGCGTCCTACGAGCAGTACTTC. It specifies CASSQPGLASYEQYF.

V gene TRBV7-2 combines with J gene TRBJ1-3; D uncertain. CDR1 is SGHTA and CDR2 is FQGNSA in the germline V gene. The CDR3 length is 12 residues. Trimming pared 2 bases from V and 9 bases from J, leaving 8 bases between. DNA of the CDR3: TGTGCCAGCAGCTTATTTGGCTCCACCATATATTTT. This encodes CASSLFGSTIYF.

This chain joins TRBV10-3 and TRBJ1-3; unclear D gene. The germline V gene encodes CDR1 ENHRY and CDR2 SYGVKD. The CDR3 sequence is 16 residues long. Trimming pared 6 bases from V and 2 bases from J, leaving 17 bases between. The CDR3 bases are TGTGCCATCAGCGCCCGTGAGGTGGGCACTGGAAACACCATATATTTT. Translating it yields CAISAREVGTGNTIYF.

This chain uses TRBV19 with TRBJ2-1; D is ambiguous. The V gene's germline CDR1 is LNHDA and CDR2 SQIVND (reference sequence). The CDR3 totals 15 residues. Trimming removed 5 bases at V and 6 bases at J, with 17 bases between. CDR3 sequence reads: CASSRPQSGGNEQFF. CDR3 DNA: TGTGCCAGTAGTCGACCCCAGTCGGGCGGCAATGAGCAGTTCTTC.

The V and J genes are TRBV7-9 and TRBJ2-7; 9 nucleotides line up with TRBD2. The V and J ends lost 3 bases and 6 bases, in that order; junction bases with no gene match: 9. The CDR3 covers 15 residues. Germline V gene sequence: CDR1 SEHNR, CDR2 FQNEAQ (reference sequence). The CDR3 DNA reads as TGTGCCAGCAGCTTCCAGCGGGAGGTTTTCTCCGAGCAGTACTTC. Translated: CASSFQREVFSEQYF.

This rearrangement joins TRBV4-1 to TRBJ2-5; 8 bases map to TRBD2. V shed 0 bases, J shed 5 bases, and the junction held 5 bases outside the gene matches. CDR1 is MGHRA and CDR2 is YSYEKL in the germline V gene. The CDR3 has 15 residues. The CDR3 here is CASSQDSGVGETQYF. The CDR3 coding sequence is TGCGCCAGCAGCCAAGATAGCGGGGTGGGGGAGACCCAGTACTTC.

With respect to this clone: A much bigger clone sits one base away, suggesting this may be a read error. V and J are TRBV11-2 and TRBJ2-2, with 9 nucleotides matching TRBD1. The V segment lost 4 bases and the J segment 4 bases; nucleotides outside the gene matches: 1. Looked up from germline, CDR1 is SGHAT and CDR2 is FQNNGV. CDR3 length: 14 residues. The CDR3 DNA reads TGTGCCAGCAGCTCGGGACAGGGCACCGGGGAGCTGTTTTTT. This sequence encodes CASSSGQGTGELFF.

This chain uses TRBV2 with TRBJ2-1, with D perhaps matching TRBD1 (7 bases). CDR1 is SNHLY and CDR2 is FYNNEI in the germline V gene. V was shortened by 7 bases and J by 6 bases, with 13 bases between the two germline ends. The CDR3 runs to 13 residues. The CDR3, as DNA: TGTGCCAGCAACCAGGGGGGATTCAATGAGCAGTTCTTC. This gives the protein CASNQGGFNEQFF. Based on the CDR3 plus reference TRBV2 and TRBJ2-1, the full variable domain is EPEVTQTPSHQVTQMGQEVILRCVPISNHLYFYWYRQILGQKVEFLVSFYNNEISEKSEIFDDQFSVERPDGSNFTLKIRSTKLEDSAMYFCASNQGGFNEQFFGPGTRLTVL.

The chain is built from TRBV9 and TRBJ1-3; D uncertain. Trimming stripped 2 bases from V and 0 bases from J, with 6 bases between. From germline, CDR1 is SGDLS and CDR2 YYNGEE. The CDR3 totals 14 residues. The CDR3 is CASSVAFSGNTIYF. DNA for the CDR3: TGTGCCAGCAGCGTGGCTTTCTCTGGAAACACCATATATTTT.

The gene calls are TRBV5-1 and TRBJ2-7, with TRBD2 matching 11 bases. J gave up 4 bases and V 0 bases, and 3 bases lay outside the gene matches. The CDR3 is 15 amino acids. CDR1 is SGHRS, CDR2 YFSETQ, per germline. The CDR3 loop reads CASSLETSGIYEQYF. DNA for the CDR3: TGCGCCAGCAGCTTGGAGACTAGCGGGATTTACGAGCAGTACTTC.

The chain recombines TRBV6-5 with TRBJ1-6; no clear D gene. CDR3 length: 15 residues. The V and J ends lost 2 bases and 10 bases respectively, with 15 bases between them. Germline V gives CDR1 MNHEY, CDR2 SVGAGI. The CDR3 sequence is CASSYERAGGSPLHF. The CDR3 DNA is TGTGCCAGCAGTTACGAAAGAGCGGGTGGCTCACCCCTCCACTTT.

In its sample, this clone was seen a few times. This chain uses TRBV2 with TRBJ2-3; 11 bases fit TRBD1. V trimming: 8 bases; J trimming: 5 bases; junction bases outside the gene matches: 9. This CDR3 spans 15 amino acids. The V gene's germline CDR1 is SNHLY and CDR2 FYNNEI. CDR3 DNA: TGTGCCAGCCGTCGGGACAGGGGGACCGGAGATACGCAGTATTTT. It yields the protein CASRRDRGTGDTQYF.

This chain links TRBV18 with TRBJ2-7; D may be TRBD2 (5 bases). The CDR3 consists of 15 residues. Germline V lookup: CDR1 KGHSH, CDR2 LQKENI. The ends were cut back, 3 bases at V and 2 bases at J, with 14 bases in the middle. The CDR3 reads CASSPSLTGTYEQYF. The CDR3, as DNA: TGTGCCAGCTCACCCTCCCTAACGGGAACCTACGAGCAGTACTTC.